This T cell receptor (beta chain) was obtained from a study of blood T cell repertoires in COVID-19. CDR3 length: 14 residues. Germline V gene data show CDR1 as LNHDA and CDR2 as SQIVND (reference sequence). V shed 10 bases and J shed 6 bases, with 18 bases lying between them. The assay was immunoSEQ multiplex PCR, and TCRdb's table has in-frame clones only and misses some. The data show 250,000 to 350,000 clones, approximately 86% seen once. The TCR was taken from a man between 18 and 29 years old with active or convalescent COVID-19. Material for sequencing was peripheral blood. This sequence joins TRBV19 and TRBJ2-2, with D possibly being TRBD2 (5 bases). This CDR3 is CATSDTGFPGELFF. DNA of the CDR3: TGTGCCACCAGTGATACGGGGTTCCCCGGGGAGCTGTTTTTT.